This is a list of T cell receptor beta chains from one sample in a study of response to subunit inactivated influenza vaccine. TCRdb called the RT-PCR reads again in MiXCR, with one record for every CDR3 protein. The profile covers 800,000 to 1,000,000 distinct CDR3 sequences, with around 21% appearing a single time and 10% taken by the ten largest. This specimen was PBMCs from blood, taken roughly 5 days after vaccination. The receptors shown here come from a man aged 50 or older who received an inactivated influenza vaccine. The CDR3 runs from the conserved cysteine through the conserved F or W. A D gene is named only where the DNA matches it firmly. Clone size appears in some rows only: once, few, many, or a class for an expanded clone.

J	D	V	size	DNA	CDR3
TRBJ1-1	NA	TRBV3-1	NA	TGTGCCAGCAGCCACCCAAGGGGGATGCACACTGAAGCTTTCTTT	CASSHPRGMHTEAFF
TRBJ2-7	TRBD1	TRBV20-1	NA	TGCAGCACGGGACAGGCCGTGTACGAGCAGTACTTC	CSTGQAVYEQYF
TRBJ2-3	TRBD1	TRBV7-8	NA	TGTGCCAGCAGGTCTCTTCGGGGACAGGGGACAGATACGCAGTATTTT	CASRSLRGQGTDTQYF
TRBJ1-2	NA	TRBV4-1	once	TGCGCCAGCAGCCAAGAACCGGGCGAGTATGGCTACACCTTC	CASSQEPGEYGYTF
TRBJ2-3	TRBD2	TRBV20-1	NA	TGCAGTGCTAGAGCCCGGATTAGCGGGGGCCGCACAGATACGCAGTATTTT	CSARARISGGRTDTQYF
TRBJ2-1	TRBD2	TRBV7-3	NA	TGTGCCAGCAGCTTAACAGGACTAGAGGGTGAGCAGTTCTTC	CASSLTGLEGEQFF
TRBJ1-6	TRBD1	TRBV20-1	few	TGCAGTGCTGCGGACGGGACAGGGGTATCACCCCTCCACTTT	CSAADGTGVSPLHF
TRBJ1-2	NA	TRBV19	NA	TGTGCCAGTAGCGACAGGACGGCCGGCTATGGCTACACCTTC	CASSDRTAGYGYTF
TRBJ1-5	NA	TRBV7-9	few	TGTGCCAGCAGCTCCTCGGGCAATCAGCCCCAGCATTTT	CASSSSGNQPQHF
TRBJ2-1	TRBD2	TRBV7-9	few	TGTGCCAGCAGCTTCGATAGCGGGACTTACAATGAGCAGTTCTTC	CASSFDSGTYNEQFF
TRBJ1-1	NA	TRBV12-3/TRBV12-4	few	TGTGCCAGCAGTCCAGAACGGACTGAAGCTTTCTTT	CASSPERTEAFF
TRBJ2-4	NA	TRBV28	NA	TGTGCCAGCAGTTTCGGTTGGGAAGCCAAAAACATTCAGTACTTC	CASSFGWEAKNIQYF
TRBJ2-1	NA	TRBV6-5	NA	TGTGCCAGCAGTTACTCAGGGGCGAGGTACAATGAGCAGTTCTTC	CASSYSGARYNEQFF
TRBJ2-5	NA	TRBV11-2	few	TGTGCCAGCAGTTTTCGCTTGTGGGGAACGCGGGAGACCCAGTACTTC	CASSFRLWGTRETQYF
TRBJ1-1	NA	TRBV20-1	few	TGCAGTGCTGCCCCGGGGGCTAACACTGAAGCTTTCTTT	CSAAPGANTEAFF
TRBJ2-7	TRBD2	TRBV20-1	few	TGCAGTGCCCCCCCAGAACTAGCGGGAGTGGGCGAGCAGTACTTC	CSAPPELAGVGEQYF
TRBJ2-2	NA	TRBV7-9	few	TGTGCCAGCAGCTTCGACCTAAGGGCCTCCGGGGAGCTGTTTTTT	CASSFDLRASGELFF
TRBJ2-3	NA	TRBV7-8	few	TGTGCCAGCAGCTTAGGTCGTGGGGGAAGTGCAGATACGCAGTATTTT	CASSLGRGGSADTQYF
TRBJ2-1	TRBD1	TRBV20-1	NA	TGCAGTGCTAATAGCCCGACAGGGGGGTACAATGAGCAGTTCTTC	CSANSPTGGYNEQFF
TRBJ2-1	TRBD2	TRBV7-9	few	TGTGCCAGCAGCCAGGGACTAGTAAAGGGCAATGAGCAGTTCTTC	CASSQGLVKGNEQFF
TRBJ1-6	NA	TRBV12-3/TRBV12-4	many	TGTGCCAGCAGTTTCAAAGGGAATAATTCACCCCTCCACTTT	CASSFKGNNSPLHF
TRBJ2-7	NA	TRBV12-3/TRBV12-4	NA	TGTGCCAGCAGTCCACCTTTTTTGGGGAGCTCCTACGAGCAGTACTTC	CASSPPFLGSSYEQYF
TRBJ2-1	TRBD2	TRBV7-2	few	TGTGCCAGCAGCACCCACGGGCGGGAGGGCCAGAATGAGCAGTTCTTC	CASSTHGREGQNEQFF
TRBJ2-7	NA	TRBV10-3	few	TGTGCCATCATGAGCAGCGAATCCTACGAGCAGTACTTC	CAIMSSESYEQYF
TRBJ1-5	TRBD1	TRBV12-3/TRBV12-4	few	TGTGCCAGCAGTTTGTCAGGGGGCTGGAGCAATCAGCCCCAGCATTTT	CASSLSGGWSNQPQHF
TRBJ2-5	TRBD2	TRBV3-1	NA	TGTGCCAGCAGCCACGGGACTAGCAGACAAGAGACCCAGTACTTC	CASSHGTSRQETQYF
TRBJ2-1	TRBD1	TRBV5-1	NA	TGCGCCAGCAGCCCCCATAAGACAGGGGTGCCCTACAATGAGCAGTTCTTC	CASSPHKTGVPYNEQFF
TRBJ2-1	TRBD2	TRBV5-1	many	TGCGCCAGCAGCTTTAGCGGGTCCTACAATGAGCAGTTCTTC	CASSFSGSYNEQFF
TRBJ2-7	NA	TRBV30	NA	TGTGCCTGGGAGGGGGAGTTCGGCGGCGAGCAGTACTTC	CAWEGEFGGEQYF
TRBJ2-5	TRBD1	TRBV29-1	NA	TGCAGCGTTGAGAACAGGGGTGGAGAGACCCAGTACTTC	CSVENRGGETQYF
TRBJ2-7	NA	TRBV20-1	NA	TGCAGTGCTTCTGATGGCGCGTACTACGAGCAGTACTTC	CSASDGAYYEQYF
TRBJ2-3	TRBD2	TRBV7-7	few	TGTGCCAGCAGCCCCGGGACTAGCGGGAGTGGGGCCACAGATACGCAGTATTTT	CASSPGTSGSGATDTQYF
TRBJ2-1	TRBD1	TRBV12-5	NA	TGTGCTAGTGGTCTCGGGACAGCAAGCTCCTACAATGAGCAGTTCTTC	CASGLGTASSYNEQFF
TRBJ2-7	NA	TRBV6-2/TRBV6-3	NA	TGTGCCAGCAGTTACCAGGACGCCCGGCAGTACTTC	CASSYQDARQYF
TRBJ2-7	NA	TRBV20-1	many	TGCAGTGCGCCAAACCCAGGGGGAGGCCGGAGGTACGAGCAGTACTTC	CSAPNPGGGRRYEQYF
TRBJ1-4	NA	TRBV6-5	few	TGTGCCAGCAGTTTAGGATATGCGGGGGGAAGTGAAAAACTGTTTTTT	CASSLGYAGGSEKLFF
TRBJ1-3	NA	TRBV7-9	NA	TGTGCCAGCAGCAGGAACACCATATATTTT	CASSRNTIYF